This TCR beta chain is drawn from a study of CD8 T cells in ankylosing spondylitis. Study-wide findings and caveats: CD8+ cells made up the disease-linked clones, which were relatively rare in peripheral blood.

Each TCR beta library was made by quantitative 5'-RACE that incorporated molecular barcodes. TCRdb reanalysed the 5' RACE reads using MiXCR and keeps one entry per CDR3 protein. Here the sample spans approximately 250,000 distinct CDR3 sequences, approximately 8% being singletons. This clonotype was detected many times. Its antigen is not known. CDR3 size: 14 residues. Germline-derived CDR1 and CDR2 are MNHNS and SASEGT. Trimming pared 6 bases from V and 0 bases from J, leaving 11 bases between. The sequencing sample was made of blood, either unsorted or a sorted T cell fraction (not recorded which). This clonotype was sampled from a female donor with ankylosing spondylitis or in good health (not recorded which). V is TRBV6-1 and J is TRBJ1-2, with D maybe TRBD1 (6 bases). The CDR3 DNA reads TGTGCCAGCAGGGGGGGGGGCGCTAACTATGGCTACACCTTC. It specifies CASRGGGANYGYTF.